The 30 T cell receptor beta chains in this list originate from one sample, sequenced in a study of cytotoxic CD8 clonotypes in ibrutinib-treated CLL. Data came from immunoSEQ multiplex PCR; TCRdb stores just in-frame clones and leaves some out. The table shows 330,000 or so clones, with 67% occurring only once. Here the sequenced sample was PBMCs, taken after 36 months of ibrutinib treatment. These receptors were collected from a human donor with chronic lymphocytic leukemia.

DNA of the CDR3: TGCGCCAGCAGCTTGGAAGGGGATGGCGGCTACACCTTC. Its translation is CASSLEGDGGYTF. The rearrangement uses TRBV5-1 and TRBJ1-2; D might be TRBD1 (5 bases). The CDR3 sequence is 13 residues long. CDR1 is SGHRS, CDR2 YFSETQ, per germline. V was trimmed by 0 bases and J by 8 bases, leaving 11 bases between them.

This clone was seen at least ten times. The rearrangement uses TRBV28 and TRBJ1-5, with D hard to call. V was clipped by 5 bases and J by 6 bases, with 14 bases between them. The CDR3 has 14 amino acids. Per the germline V gene, CDR1 is MDHEN and CDR2 is SYDVKM. Here the CDR3 DNA reads TGTGCCAGCAGTGTCAGGCGGTGGTTTCAGCCCCAGCATTTT. Amino acids: CASSVRRWFQPQHF.

This clone was seen once. V gene TRBV7-2 combines with J gene TRBJ2-7; D is unresolved. The V end lost 6 bases, the J end lost 3 bases, and 9 bases lay between the germline ends. Germline values: CDR1 SGHTA, CDR2 FQGNSA. CDR3 length equals 12 residues. The CDR3 sequence: CASSPKDYEQYF. The CDR3 region has the DNA TGTGCCAGCAGTCCTAAGGACTACGAGCAGTACTTC. Full variable domain (rest looked up from reference TRBV7-2 and TRBJ2-7): GAGVSQSPSNKVTEKGKDVELRCDPISGHTALYWYRQSLGQGLEFLIYFQGNSAPDKSGLPSDRFSAERTGGSVSTLTIQRTQQEDSAVYLCASSPKDYEQYFGPGTRLTVT.

This clone was counted once. The V call is TRBV25-1, the J call TRBJ1-4; maybe TRBD1 (6 bases). Germline V gene lookup returns CDR1 MGHDK and CDR2 SYGVNS. This CDR3 is built from 15 residues. V was clipped by 4 bases and J by 3 bases, with 12 bases between them. The CDR3 nucleotides read TGTGCCAGCAGTGGGCAACAGGGACCTAATGAAAAACTGTTTTTT. Its protein is CASSGQQGPNEKLFF.

V and J are TRBV15 and TRBJ2-7; D perhaps matches TRBD1 (5 bases). Trimming shortened V by 8 bases and J by 3 bases, and 14 bases separated the two germline ends. This CDR3 has 13 amino acids. Germline V gives CDR1 LNHNV, CDR2 YYDKDF (reference sequence). This chain's CDR3 is CATGARPNYEQYF. DNA for the CDR3: TGTGCCACCGGGGCCAGGCCCAACTACGAGCAGTACTTC.

As to this clone: Other DNA sequences in the sample encode the same CDR3. The J gene is TRBJ2-7, the V gene TRBV7-9; maybe TRBD2 (5 bases). From germline, CDR1 is SEHNR and CDR2 FQNEAQ (reference sequence). The CDR3 consists of 12 residues. V lost 3 bases, J lost 6 bases, and 9 bases lay in between. In DNA form, the CDR3 reads TGTGCCAGCAGCTTGGGGAGTTCCGAGCAGTACTTC. It codes for CASSLGSSEQYF.

This clone was picked up a small number of times. The chain combines TRBV5-6 with TRBJ1-2, with D possibly matching TRBD1 (5 bases). Germline loops: CDR1 SGHDT, CDR2 YYEEEE. V was trimmed by 5 bases and J by 4 bases, leaving 12 bases between them. The CDR3 runs 13 residues. The CDR3 DNA reads TGTGCCAGCAGACACCGGGGCCTCTATGGCTACACCTTC. Its protein is CASRHRGLYGYTF.

The chain uses TRBV6-6 and TRBJ1-1; 9 nucleotides align to TRBD1. V lost 2 bases and J lost 11; bases outside the gene matches: 6. This CDR3 contains 13 residues. The germline CDR1 and CDR2 sequences are MNHNY and SVGAGI (reference sequence). CDR3: CASSYPDRGAAFF. For the CDR3, the DNA is TGTGCCAGCAGTTACCCCGACAGGGGGGCCGCTTTCTTT.

The chain joins TRBV11-3 to TRBJ2-7; 9 bases match TRBD2. This CDR3 has 13 amino acids. Germline trimming cut 5 bases from V and 5 bases from J; bases unmatched to any gene: 4. Germline V gene sequence: CDR1 SGHNT, CDR2 YENEEA. CDR3 sequence: CASSPGTSNEQYF. The CDR3 DNA reads as TGTGCCAGCAGCCCAGGGACTAGCAACGAGCAGTACTTC.

This clone was recorded only once. The rearrangement joins TRBV29-1 to TRBJ2-3; D gene unclear. CDR3 length: 13 residues. The germline V gene encodes CDR1 SQVTM and CDR2 ANQGSEA. Between the trimmed V and J ends, which lost 4 bases and 4 bases, there was a span of 12 bases. In DNA, the CDR3 is TGCAGCGTTGGCCGTTTCGCCTCAGATACGCAGTATTTT. It translates to CSVGRFASDTQYF.

The chain uses TRBV14 and TRBJ2-7; 7 bases are a match to TRBD1. The germline V gene has CDR1 SGHDN and CDR2 FVKESK. With 3 bases clipped from V and 2 bases from J, the junction kept 7 bases outside the gene matches. The CDR3 consists of 15 residues. The CDR3 spells CASSQVQGITYEQYF. CDR3 bases: TGTGCCAGCAGCCAGGTACAGGGGATAACCTACGAGCAGTACTTC.

This chain uses TRBV28 with TRBJ2-7; D not resolved. This CDR3 has 11 residues. In germline, CDR1 is MDHEN, CDR2 SYDVKM. V dropped 5 bases and J dropped 3 bases, with 5 bases sitting between them. The CDR3 is CASSTIYEQYF. DNA of the CDR3: TGTGCCAGCAGTACAATCTACGAGCAGTACTTC.

The chain has TRBV7-6 and TRBJ1-5; tentatively, D is TRBD1 (5 bases). The CDR3 spans 16 residues. V was trimmed by 5 bases and J by 0 bases, leaving 14 bases between them. The germline V gene has CDR1 SGHVS and CDR2 FNYEAQ. CDR3 in amino acids: CASSRIRQISNQPQHF. The CDR3 DNA sequence: TGTGCCAGCAGCCGCATCCGACAGATTAGCAATCAGCCCCAGCATTTT.

The chain is built from TRBV5-4 and TRBJ2-7; D might be TRBD2 (7 bases). CDR3 length: 15 residues. Germline loops: CDR1 SGHNT, CDR2 YYREEE (reference sequence). The germline V and J ends were trimmed by 0 bases and 3 bases, with 13 bases remaining between them. The CDR3 region is CASSLVVGGRYEQYF. In DNA form, the CDR3 reads TGTGCCAGCAGCTTGGTGGTCGGGGGGCGCTACGAGCAGTACTTC.

The J gene is TRBJ1-2, the V gene TRBV10-3; tentatively, D is TRBD1 (5 bases). The CDR3 spans 17 residues. With 6 bases removed from V and 4 bases from J, the gap between germline ends came to 24 bases. Germline loops: CDR1 ENHRY, CDR2 SYGVKD. CDR3 nucleotide sequence: TGTGCCATCAGGGCGGCGGGCGGGACCGCGAGCATCTATGGCTACACCTTC. It specifies CAIRAAGGTASIYGYTF.

This chain connects TRBV4-3 to TRBJ2-7, with TRBD2 matching over 7 bases. This CDR3 is 14 amino acids long. CDR1 is LGHNA, CDR2 YSLEER, per germline. Trimming took 3 bases from V and 3 from J; bases not matched to a gene: 5. The CDR3 is CASSHTRGDYEQYF. CDR3 DNA sequence: TGCGCCAGCAGCCATACCCGGGGGGACTACGAGCAGTACTTC.

V usage is TRBV25-1 and J usage is TRBJ2-7; 9 nucleotides match TRBD2. J was trimmed by 7 bases and V by 4 bases; bases with no gene match: 8. CDR1 and CDR2 from the germline V gene are MGHDK and SYGVNS. This CDR3 is 14 amino acids long. The CDR3 is CASSGVAGGLEQYF. The DNA of the CDR3 is TGTGCCAGCAGTGGAGTGGCGGGGGGGCTGGAGCAGTACTTC.

The chain uses TRBV6-1 and TRBJ1-1; D gene uncertain. CDR1 is MNHNS and CDR2 is SASEGT in the germline V gene. Deletions cut 3 bases from V and 5 bases from J, with 13 bases between. The CDR3 length is 14 residues. The CDR3 sequence: CASSEVWSGTEAFF. In DNA form, the CDR3 reads TGTGCCAGCAGTGAGGTGTGGTCCGGGACTGAAGCTTTCTTT.

The chain carries TRBV6-5 and TRBJ2-2; D is unclear. The V and J ends lost 8 bases and 0 bases respectively, with 13 bases between them. CDR3 length equals 15 residues. The germline gives CDR1 MNHEY, CDR2 SVGAGI. The CDR3 is CASARRRTNTGELFF. The CDR3 DNA reads TGTGCCAGCGCGAGGCGACGAACGAACACCGGGGAGCTGTTTTTT.

The genes are TRBV10-3 and TRBJ2-7; either TRBD1 or TRBD2 may fit D (5 bases each). Germline V lookup: CDR1 ENHRY, CDR2 SYGVKD. Trimming pared 3 bases from V and 3 bases from J, leaving 15 bases between. CDR3 size: 15 residues. The CDR3 reads CAISELRDGIYEQYF. The DNA of the CDR3 is TGTGCCATCAGTGAACTACGGGACGGAATCTACGAGCAGTACTTC.

The chain uses TRBV7-9 and TRBJ2-3; 8 bases are a match to TRBD1. Looked up from germline, CDR1 is SEHNR and CDR2 is FQNEAQ (reference sequence). The CDR3 contains 15 residues. V gave up 2 bases and J gave up 3 bases; unmatched junction bases: 4. In nucleotides, the CDR3 is TGTGCCAGCAGCTTAAATCAGGGGGCTACAGATACGCAGTATTTT. This sequence encodes CASSLNQGATDTQYF. Using reference TRBV7-9 and TRBJ2-3 for the parts outside the CDR3, the full variable domain is DTGVSQNPRHKITKRGQNVTFRCDPISEHNRLYWYRQTLGQGPEFLTYFQNEAQLEKSRLLSDRFSAERPKGSFSTLEIQRTEQGDSAMYLCASSLNQGATDTQYFGPGTRLTVL.

This chain links TRBV15 with TRBJ1-6; D remains ambiguous. Germline V CDR1 and CDR2: LNHNV, YYDKDF (reference sequence). Trimming removed 4 bases from V and 5 bases from J, with 21 bases in between. The CDR3 is 18 residues long. The CDR3 is CATSTESFYRTHNSPLHF. Written as DNA, the CDR3 is TGTGCCACCAGCACCGAATCCTTTTATCGAACCCATAATTCACCCCTCCACTTT.

The rearrangement uses TRBV7-8 and TRBJ2-1; 7 bases match TRBD2. V shed 7 bases and J 7 bases; nucleotides not matched to a gene: 16. CDR3 size: 16 residues. The germline V gene has CDR1 SGHVS and CDR2 FQNEAQ. The chain's CDR3 is CASTLYSGIGGNEQFF. The CDR3 DNA sequence: TGTGCCAGCACCCTATATTCGGGGATCGGGGGGAATGAGCAGTTCTTC.

The chain combines TRBV7-2 with TRBJ2-5; D is uncertain. CDR3 length: 13 amino acids. The germline V gene encodes CDR1 SGHTA and CDR2 FQGNSA. V shed 1 base and J shed 2 bases, with 5 bases lying between them. CDR3 amino acids: CASSLVTQETQYF. The CDR3 nucleotides are TGTGCCAGCAGCTTAGTCACACAAGAGACCCAGTACTTC.

The V gene is TRBV11-2, the J gene TRBJ2-1; no clear D. The CDR3 length is 13 residues. Germline V gives CDR1 SGHAT, CDR2 FQNNGV. The V end lost 1 base, the J end lost 7 bases, and 8 bases lay between the germline ends. For the CDR3, the DNA is TGTGCCAGCAGCTTAGCGGTCGGAAATGAGCAGTTCTTC. Translation: CASSLAVGNEQFF.

The chain couples TRBV11-2 to TRBJ2-7; D is possibly TRBD1 or TRBD2 (5 bases each). Trimming stripped 0 bases from V and 3 bases from J, with 15 bases between. The CDR3 length is 16 residues. The germline V gene encodes CDR1 SGHAT and CDR2 FQNNGV. CDR3 amino acids: CASSLDRGVGYYEQYF. The CDR3 region has the DNA TGTGCCAGCAGCTTAGATCGAGGGGTCGGGTACTACGAGCAGTACTTC. Drawing the rest from reference TRBV11-2 and TRBJ2-7, the complete variable domain is EAGVAQSPRYKIIEKRQSVAFWCNPISGHATLYWYQQILGQGPKLLIQFQNNGVVDDSQLPKDRFSAERLKGVDSTLKIQPAKLEDSAVYLCASSLDRGVGYYEQYFGPGTRLTVT.

The chain couples TRBV27 to TRBJ2-7; maybe TRBD1 (6 bases). The CDR3 is 15 residues long. Trimming removed 4 bases from V and 0 bases from J, with 13 bases in between. Germline V CDR1 and CDR2: MNHEY, SMNVEV (reference sequence). The chain's CDR3 is CASSYRATTSYEQYF. CDR3 nucleotide sequence: TGTGCCAGCAGTTACAGGGCGACCACCTCCTACGAGCAGTACTTC.

The chain recombines TRBV19 with TRBJ2-1; D not resolved. Germline loops: CDR1 LNHDA, CDR2 SQIVND (reference sequence). Trimming shortened V by 3 bases and J by 8 bases, and 14 bases separated the two germline ends. The CDR3 runs to 14 residues. The CDR3 loop reads CASSIPAQDDEQFF. Written as DNA, the CDR3 is TGTGCCAGTAGTATCCCCGCGCAGGACGATGAGCAGTTCTTC.

This clone was recorded once. The J gene is TRBJ2-7, the V gene TRBV19; TRBD2 is a possible D gene (6 bases). V was trimmed by 6 bases and J by 3 bases, leaving 15 bases between them. Germline V gene data show CDR1 as LNHDA and CDR2 as SQIVND (reference sequence). The CDR3 has 14 residues. DNA for the CDR3: TGTGCCAGTAGCTCAAAGGGACTCCTCTACGAGCAGTACTTC. Translation gives CASSSKGLLYEQYF.

This chain connects TRBV2 to TRBJ2-1, with D tentatively TRBD2 (5 bases). V gave up 2 bases and J gave up 12 bases, with 20 bases separating them. The CDR3 runs to 15 residues. Germline-derived CDR1 and CDR2 are SNHLY and FYNNEI. CDR3 sequence (DNA): TGTGCCAGCAGTGAAAGGTATGAACGGGGAGTTTGGCAGTTCTTC. It translates to CASSERYERGVWQFF.